What follows are 13 T cell receptor beta chains derived from one specimen sequenced in a study of blood T cell repertoires in COVID-19. Method: immunoSEQ multiplex PCR; TCRdb's copy keeps in-frame clones and lacks some. The repertoire has 200,000 to 250,000 clones, about 78% of them found once; the top ten carry around 5.1%. Material: peripheral blood. The receptors here all came from a woman in her seventies with acute or convalescent COVID-19.

The chain joins TRBV19 to TRBJ2-7; the match to TRBD1 covers 9 bases. J was trimmed by 2 bases and V by 3 bases; bases with no gene match: 5. The CDR3 consists of 15 residues. Germline V gives CDR1 LNHDA, CDR2 SQIVND (reference sequence). In DNA, the CDR3 is TGTGCCAGTAGTATTGGGGGACAGGGTCCCTACGAGCAGTACTTC. Amino acids: CASSIGGQGPYEQYF.

The gene calls are TRBV5-4 and TRBJ2-2; 16 nucleotides match TRBD2. The V and J ends lost 4 bases and 2 bases, in that order; junction bases with no gene match: 5. CDR3 length: 18 residues. Germline CDR1 reads SGHNT; CDR2 reads YYREEE (reference sequence). The CDR3 sequence: CASSVGTSGRANTGELFF. The DNA for the CDR3 is TGTGCCAGCAGCGTCGGGACTAGCGGGAGGGCTAACACCGGGGAGCTGTTTTTT.

V is TRBV11-1 and J is TRBJ2-7; TRBD1 is a possible D gene (5 bases). V lost 2 bases to trimming and J lost 2 bases, with 10 bases between them. Germline V CDR1 and CDR2: SGHAT, FQDESV (reference sequence). This CDR3 contains 14 residues. The DNA of the CDR3 is TGTGCCAGCAGCTTAATTACAGGCCCCTACGAGCAGTACTTC. Amino acid sequence: CASSLITGPYEQYF.

Notes on this clone: Other DNA sequences within the sample encode an identical CDR3. This sequence joins TRBV10-3 and TRBJ2-7, with 9 positions matching TRBD1. Trimming at V came to 8 bases and at J to 0 bases, leaving 2 bases not matched to a gene. The CDR3 consists of 13 residues. The germline V gene encodes CDR1 ENHRY and CDR2 SYGVKD. Written as DNA, the CDR3 is TGTGCCATCCGGGACAGGGACTCCTACGAGCAGTACTTC. Translated: CAIRDRDSYEQYF.

V and J are TRBV6-1 and TRBJ2-5; D might be TRBD1 (5 bases). V was trimmed by 2 bases and J by 3 bases, leaving 13 bases between them. Germline CDR1 is MNHNS and CDR2 is SASEGT. The CDR3 consists of 15 residues. The CDR3, as DNA: TGTGCCAGCAGTGAAAGGTTTGGCAGGGAAGAGACCCAGTACTTC. Translation: CASSERFGREETQYF.

The CDR3 sequence is CASSVGQVIETQYF. The DNA for the CDR3 is TGCGCCAGCAGCGTGGGACAGGTGATCGAGACCCAGTACTTC. This chain links TRBV5-1 with TRBJ2-5; 8 positions agree with TRBD1. CDR1 SGHRS and CDR2 YFSETQ come from the germline V gene. V dropped 4 bases and J dropped 5; count of bases not matched to a gene: 7. CDR3 length: 14 residues.

V gene TRBV18 combines with J gene TRBJ1-5; a weak D match, TRBD1 (6 bases). The germline V gene has CDR1 KGHSH and CDR2 LQKENI. Trimming took off 4 bases at V and 6 bases at J, with 13 bases between the two ends. The CDR3 extends over 14 amino acids. CDR3 sequence reads: CASSHRALGQPQHF. The DNA for the CDR3 is TGTGCCAGCTCACACAGGGCTCTCGGTCAGCCCCAGCATTTT.

This clone was picked up a small number of times. In DNA, the CDR3 is TGTGCCAGCAGTGGTGCGGGGTCTTCACCCCTCCACTTT. This sequence encodes CASSGAGSSPLHF. This chain joins TRBV2 and TRBJ1-6; D is uncertain. Between the trimmed V and J ends, which lost 4 bases and 9 bases, there was a span of 10 bases. Germline assignment: CDR1 SNHLY and CDR2 FYNNEI. This CDR3 contains 13 residues.

The chain is built from TRBV2 and TRBJ2-5; the match to TRBD2 covers 8 bases. The CDR3 is made up of 16 amino acids. The J segment lost 3 bases and the V segment lost 1 base, leaving 7 bases of the junction unmatched. The germline gives CDR1 SNHLY, CDR2 FYNNEI. The chain's CDR3 is CASSEGHRGRKETQYF. CDR3 in DNA: TGTGCCAGCAGTGAAGGGCATCGCGGGAGGAAAGAGACCCAGTACTTC.

A few counts support this clone. The chain joins TRBV18 to TRBJ1-1; possibly TRBD1 for D (6 bases). The CDR3 is 13 amino acids. Germline V CDR1 and CDR2: KGHSH, LQKENI. V lost 1 base and J 6 bases, leaving 9 bases between the germline ends. As DNA, the CDR3 is TGTGCCAGCTCACCACTGGACAGTTCTGAAGCTTTCTTT. It is translated as CASSPLDSSEAFF.

This clone was observed at least ten times. The same CDR3 also results from other DNA sequences found in this sample. The CDR3 coding sequence is TGTGCCAGCAGCCAAGGTCTAGCGGCCAACACCGGGGAGCTGTTTTTT. Its protein is CASSQGLAANTGELFF. The J gene is TRBJ2-2, the V gene TRBV3-1 (or the pseudogene TRBV3-2); TRBD2 aligns across 7 bases. This CDR3 spans 16 amino acids. CDR1 is LGHDT and CDR2 is YNNKEL in the germline V gene (reference sequence). V lost 1 base and J lost 2; bases outside the gene matches: 4.

The rearrangement joins TRBV19 to TRBJ1-1, with D uncertain. The germline V gene has CDR1 LNHDA and CDR2 SQIVND (reference sequence). V lost 7 bases to trimming and J lost 0 bases, with 12 bases between them. This CDR3 comprises 14 residues. The CDR3 region has the DNA TGTGCCAGTACCGATCCCCAGATGAACACTGAAGCTTTCTTT. Its protein product is CASTDPQMNTEAFF.

The rearrangement joins TRBV10-3 to TRBJ2-7, with 9 bases that match TRBD2. Germline CDR1 ENHRY, CDR2 SYGVKD. The V and J ends lost 4 bases and 5 bases, in that order; junction bases with no gene match: 9. The CDR3 spans 15 residues. Here the CDR3 DNA reads TGTGCCATCAGTGGGGTTAGCGGGAGTTTCGACGAGCAGTACTTC. It specifies CAISGVSGSFDEQYF.